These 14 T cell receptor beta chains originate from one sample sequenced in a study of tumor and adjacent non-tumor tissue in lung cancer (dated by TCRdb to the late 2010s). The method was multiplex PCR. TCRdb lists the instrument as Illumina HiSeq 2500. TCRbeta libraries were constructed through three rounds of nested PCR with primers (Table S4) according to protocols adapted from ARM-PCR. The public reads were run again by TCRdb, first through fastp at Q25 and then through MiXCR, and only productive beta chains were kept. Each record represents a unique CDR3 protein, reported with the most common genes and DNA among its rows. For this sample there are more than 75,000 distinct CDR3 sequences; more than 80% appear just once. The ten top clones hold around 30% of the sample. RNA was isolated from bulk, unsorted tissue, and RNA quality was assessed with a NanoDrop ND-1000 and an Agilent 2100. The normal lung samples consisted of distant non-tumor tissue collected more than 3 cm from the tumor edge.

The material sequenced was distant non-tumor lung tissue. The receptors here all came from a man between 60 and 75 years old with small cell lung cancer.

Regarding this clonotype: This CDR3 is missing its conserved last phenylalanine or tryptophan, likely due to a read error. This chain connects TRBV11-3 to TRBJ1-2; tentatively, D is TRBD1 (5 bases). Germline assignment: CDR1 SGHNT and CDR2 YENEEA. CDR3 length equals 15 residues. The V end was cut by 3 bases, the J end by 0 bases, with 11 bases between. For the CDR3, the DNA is TGTGCCAGCAGCTTCTCTGACAGCCCTAACTATGGCTACACCTTA. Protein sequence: CASSFSDSPNYGYTL.

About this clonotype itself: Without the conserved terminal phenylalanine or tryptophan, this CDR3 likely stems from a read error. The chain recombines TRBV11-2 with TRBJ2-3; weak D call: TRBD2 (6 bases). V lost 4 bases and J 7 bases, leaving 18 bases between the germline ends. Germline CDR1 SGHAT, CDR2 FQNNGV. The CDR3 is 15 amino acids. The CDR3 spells CASSSGGIACHTQYL. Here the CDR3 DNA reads TGTGCCAGCAGCTCCGGAGGGATTGCGTGTCATACGCAGTATTTG.

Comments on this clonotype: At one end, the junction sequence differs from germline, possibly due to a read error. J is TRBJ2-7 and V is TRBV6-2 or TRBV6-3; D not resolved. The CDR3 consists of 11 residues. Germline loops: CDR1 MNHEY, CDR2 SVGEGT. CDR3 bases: TGTGCCAGCGGTCAACCTGGAGAGCGGTACTTC. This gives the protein CASGQPGERYF.

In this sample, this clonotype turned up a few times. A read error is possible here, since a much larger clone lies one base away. The CDR3 DNA follows: TGTGCCACCCGGGACCCTGATGAAAAACTGTTTTTT. This codes for CATRDPDEKLFF. The chain uses TRBV28 and TRBJ1-4; D may be TRBD1 (5 bases). Looked up from germline, CDR1 is MDHEN and CDR2 is SYDVKM. V was trimmed by 10 bases and J by 6 bases, leaving 12 bases between them. CDR3 length equals 12 residues.

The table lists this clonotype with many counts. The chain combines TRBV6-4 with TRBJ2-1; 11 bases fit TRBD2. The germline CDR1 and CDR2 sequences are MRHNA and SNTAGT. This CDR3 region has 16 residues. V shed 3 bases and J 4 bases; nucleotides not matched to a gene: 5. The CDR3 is CASSEQGTSGYNEQFF. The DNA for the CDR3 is TGTGCCAGCAGTGAACAAGGGACTAGCGGTTACAATGAGCAGTTCTTC.

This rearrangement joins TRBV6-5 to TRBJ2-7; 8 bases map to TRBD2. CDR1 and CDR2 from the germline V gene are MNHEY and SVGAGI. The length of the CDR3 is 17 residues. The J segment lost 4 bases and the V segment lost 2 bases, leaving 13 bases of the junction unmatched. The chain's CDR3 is CASSYPGTSARIYEQYF. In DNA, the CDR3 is TGTGCCAGCAGTTACCCGGGGACTAGTGCGAGAATATACGAGCAGTACTTC.

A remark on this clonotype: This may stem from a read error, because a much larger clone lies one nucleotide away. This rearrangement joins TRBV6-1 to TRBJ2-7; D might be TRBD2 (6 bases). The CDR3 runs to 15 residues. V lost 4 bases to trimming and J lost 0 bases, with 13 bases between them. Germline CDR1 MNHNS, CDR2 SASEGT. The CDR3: CASSGLGGSSYEQYF. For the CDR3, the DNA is TGTGCCAGCAGTGGTCTGGGGGGAAGCTCCTACGAGCAGTACTTC.

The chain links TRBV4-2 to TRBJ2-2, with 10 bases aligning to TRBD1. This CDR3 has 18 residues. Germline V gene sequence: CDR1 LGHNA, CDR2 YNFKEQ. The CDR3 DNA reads TGTACTAGCAGCCAAGATGGGGACAGGGGACGGAACACCGGGGAGCTGTTTTTT. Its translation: CTSSQDGDRGRNTGELFF.

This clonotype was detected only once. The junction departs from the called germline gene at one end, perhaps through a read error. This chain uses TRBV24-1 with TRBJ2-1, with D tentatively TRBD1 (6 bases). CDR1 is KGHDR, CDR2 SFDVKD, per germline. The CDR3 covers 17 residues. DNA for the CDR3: TGTGTCACCAGTGAGCCCACAGGGAATGGCCCTTACAATGAGCAGTTCTTC. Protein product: CVTSEPTGNGPYNEQFF.

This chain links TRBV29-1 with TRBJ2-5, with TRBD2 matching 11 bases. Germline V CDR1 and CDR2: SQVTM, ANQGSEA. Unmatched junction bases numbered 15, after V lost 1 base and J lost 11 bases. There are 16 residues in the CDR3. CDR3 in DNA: TGCAGCGTTGAAGGAGGATCACTAGCGGGAGTCGGGACACAGTACTTC. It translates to CSVEGGSLAGVGTQYF. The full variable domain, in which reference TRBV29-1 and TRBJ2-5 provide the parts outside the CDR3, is SAVISQKPSRDICQRGTSLTIQCQVDSQVTMMFWYRQQPGQSLTLIATANQGSEATYESGFVIDKFPISRPNLTFSTLTVSNMSPEDSSIYLCSVEGGSLAGVGTQYFGPGTRLLVL.

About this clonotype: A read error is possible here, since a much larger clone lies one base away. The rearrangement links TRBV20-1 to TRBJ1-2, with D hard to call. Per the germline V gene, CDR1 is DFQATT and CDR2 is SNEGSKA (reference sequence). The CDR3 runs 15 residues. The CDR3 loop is CSVRVSPTVPGGYTF. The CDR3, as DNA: TGCAGTGTTAGAGTCTCCCCCACCGTTCCGGGGGGCTACACCTTC.

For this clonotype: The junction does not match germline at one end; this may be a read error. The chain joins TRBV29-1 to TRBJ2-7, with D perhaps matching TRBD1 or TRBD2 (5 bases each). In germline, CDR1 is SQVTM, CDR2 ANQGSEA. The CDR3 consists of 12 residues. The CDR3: CSALDTFYEQYF. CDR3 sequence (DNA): TGTAGCGCCCTGGACACCTTCTACGAGCAGTACTTC.

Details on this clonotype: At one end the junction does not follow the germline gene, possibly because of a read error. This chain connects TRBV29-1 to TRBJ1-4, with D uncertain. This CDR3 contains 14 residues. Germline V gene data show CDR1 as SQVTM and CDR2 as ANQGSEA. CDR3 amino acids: CSVGSEGTNGKLFF. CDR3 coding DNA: TGTAGCGTTGGATCGGAGGGAACTAATGGAAAACTGTTTTTT.

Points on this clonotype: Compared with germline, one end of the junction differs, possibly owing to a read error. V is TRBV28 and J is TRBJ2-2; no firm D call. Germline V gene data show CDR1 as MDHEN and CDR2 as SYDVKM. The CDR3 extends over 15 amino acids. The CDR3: CASGFGSAKTGELFF. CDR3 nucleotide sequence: TGTGCCAGCGGTTTTGGATCCGCGAAGACCGGGGAGCTGTTTTTT.